These T cell receptor beta chains were read from a single sample in a study of cytomegalovirus exposure and HLA in healthy donors. TCRdb keeps only in-frame clones here, not all; method: immunoSEQ multiplex PCR. The sample records 150,000 to 200,000 clones, roughly four fifths being singletons. Sequencing used PBMCs. Receptors were obtained from a woman aged 18-35 years in good health and CMV-seropositive. CDR3s include the opening cysteine and the closing phenylalanine or tryptophan. Each record gives: V gene, CDR3 length, J gene, D gene, clone size, CDR3 DNA, CDR3 protein. D genes are given only for firm matches. The size entry is marked missing in some rows and otherwise reads once, few, many or a size class.

>TRBV11-2|15|TRBJ2-1|.|.
TGTGCCAGCAGACATATCCGAAGCTCCTACAATGAGCAGTTCTTC
CASRHIRSSYNEQFF
>TRBV28|16|TRBJ1-1|TRBD1|.
TGTGCCAGCAGTTTACCCCGGACAGGATGGGGGCCTGAAGCTTTCTTT
CASSLPRTGWGPEAFF
>TRBV5-4|15|TRBJ2-1|.|.
TGTGCCAGCAGTTTCGGGGAGCCCCTAGGGAATGAGCAGTTCTTC
CASSFGEPLGNEQFF
>TRBV7-2|15|TRBJ1-3|.|.
TGTGCCAGCAGCCTGGGACAAAGCTCTGGAAACACCATATATTTT
CASSLGQSSGNTIYF
>TRBV27|12|TRBJ1-2|TRBD1|.
TGTGCCAGCAGCTCCGACAGGGGGGGCTACACCTTC
CASSSDRGGYTF
>TRBV2|15|TRBJ1-2|TRBD1|.
TGTGCCAGCATCATCCAGGGGGCAATAATCTATGGCTACACCTTC
CASIIQGAIIYGYTF
>TRBV11-3|16|TRBJ2-1|TRBD1|.
TGTGCCAGCAGCTTAGCGACAGGGGGCAACTACAATGAGCAGTTCTTC
CASSLATGGNYNEQFF
>TRBV4-1|13|TRBJ2-5|.|.
TGCGCCAGCAGCCCACAGGTCGGGGAGACCCAGTACTTC
CASSPQVGETQYF
>TRBV5-1|15|TRBJ2-6|TRBD1|.
TGCGCCAGCAGCTTTGACAGGGCTGGGGCCAACGTCCTGACTTTC
CASSFDRAGANVLTF
>TRBV21-1|14|TRBJ2-7|.|.
TGTGCCAGCAACAATGCTATGGGACAGACGTGGCAGTACTTC
CASNNAMGQTWQYF
>TRBV10-1|14|TRBJ2-7|.|once
TGCGCCAGCAGTGTCGGGGGTTCGTCCTACGAGCAGTACTTC
CASSVGGSSYEQYF
>TRBV11-2|15|TRBJ2-2|.|.
TGTGCCAGCAGCGGGGTACTAGGTGTCACCGGGGAGCTGTTTTTT
CASSGVLGVTGELFF
>TRBV6-6|15|TRBJ2-4|.|.
TGTGCCAGCAGCCTGCGGGATTTAGCCAAAAACATTCAGTACTTC
CASSLRDLAKNIQYF
>TRBV6-1|13|TRBJ2-5|.|.
TGTGCCAGCAGTGAAGGGGGCCGGGAGACCCAGTACTTC
CASSEGGRETQYF
>TRBV29-1|13|TRBJ1-4|TRBD1|.
TGCAGCGCCCTGGGACAGGTGGGGGAAAAACTGTTTTTT
CSALGQVGEKLFF
>TRBV5-4|15|TRBJ2-7|TRBD2|.
TGTGCCAGCAGCTCCGGGACTAGCGGCCTCTACGAGCAGTACTTC
CASSSGTSGLYEQYF
>TRBV12-5|14|TRBJ2-5|TRBD2|.
TGTGCTAGTTCGCTAGCGGCTCCCCAAGAGACCCAGTACTTC
CASSLAAPQETQYF
>TRBV5-1|15|TRBJ2-5|.|.
TGCGCCAGCAGCGCGGACAGCCCAGGGCAAGAGACCCAGTACTTC
CASSADSPGQETQYF
>TRBV19|15|TRBJ1-2|.|.
TGTGCCAGTAGGGGAGGCCTACGTTTTGGGTATGGCTACACCTTC
CASRGGLRFGYGYTF